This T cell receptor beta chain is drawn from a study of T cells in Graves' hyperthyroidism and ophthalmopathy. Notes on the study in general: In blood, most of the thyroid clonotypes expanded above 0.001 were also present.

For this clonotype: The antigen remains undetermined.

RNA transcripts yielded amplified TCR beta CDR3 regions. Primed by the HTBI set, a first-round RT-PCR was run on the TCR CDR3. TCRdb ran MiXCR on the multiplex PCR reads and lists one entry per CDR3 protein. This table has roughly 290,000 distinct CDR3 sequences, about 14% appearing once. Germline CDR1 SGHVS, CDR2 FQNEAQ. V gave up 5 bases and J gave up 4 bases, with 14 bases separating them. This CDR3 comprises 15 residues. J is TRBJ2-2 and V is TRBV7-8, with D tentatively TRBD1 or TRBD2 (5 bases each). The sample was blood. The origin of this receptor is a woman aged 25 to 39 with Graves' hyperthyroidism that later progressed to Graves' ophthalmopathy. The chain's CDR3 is CASSPTRGSTGELFF. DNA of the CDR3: TGTGCCAGCAGCCCAACGAGGGGTTCCACCGGGGAGCTGTTTTTT.